One T cell receptor beta chain is described in this entry. The PCR was carried out with 60 Vbeta primers and 13 Jbeta primers. Some clones are missing from TCRdb's copy, which holds only in-frame ones; the method was immunoSEQ multiplex PCR. The repertoire holds fewer than 200,000 clones, more than 75% seen once, with approximately 14% in the top ten. The data were taken from a study of cytomegalovirus exposure and HLA in healthy donors. CDR3 length: 14 residues. Germline values: CDR1 SGHAT, CDR2 FQNNGV. With 5 bases removed from V and 0 bases from J, the gap between germline ends came to 10 bases. The sequence derives from a woman aged 25 to 39 in good health and CMV-seropositive. This chain links TRBV11-2 with TRBJ1-1, with D unresolved. Sequencing used PBMCs. The CDR3 is CASSQPSMNTEAFF. In DNA, the CDR3 is TGTGCCAGCAGCCAACCCAGTATGAACACTGAAGCTTTCTTT.